The 3 T cell receptor beta chains reported below all come from one sample, sequenced in a study of cytomegalovirus exposure and HLA in healthy donors (dated by TCRdb to 2016 to 2017). Receptors were amplified or captured by the immunoSEQ multiplex PCR assay. Sourced from immuneACCESS, this table was stored by TCRdb with only in-frame sequences that have V and J called. A share of the clones is absent; for the studies checked, an unresolved V gene accounts for under half, and the remainder has no known explanation. The sample table shows approximately 270,000 clones, and more than 85% are seen once. The ten largest clones represent 9.5% to 15% of the sample. The sample taken for sequencing was PBMCs. The origin of the receptors is a man between 18 and 29 years old in good health and CMV-seropositive.

The chain joins TRBV7-3 to TRBJ2-3, with 7 bases aligning to TRBD2. Germline trimming cut 8 bases from V and 1 base from J; bases unmatched to any gene: 6. CDR3 length equals 14 residues. The germline gives CDR1 SGHTA, CDR2 FQGTGA. The CDR3 DNA sequence: TGTGCCAGCTCTCCGGCGGGAGGCACAGATACGCAGTATTTT. Translating gives CASSPAGGTDTQYF.

The J gene is TRBJ2-7, the V gene TRBV5-5; 8 bases are shared with TRBD1. V gave up 4 bases and J gave up 4 bases; unmatched junction bases: 19. The CDR3 has 18 amino acids. Germline V lookup: CDR1 SGHKS, CDR2 YYEKEE (reference sequence). The CDR3 nucleotides are TGTGCCAGCAGCGCCGGACAGGGTTATAATGCGCGGACATACGAGCAGTACTTC. Protein: CASSAGQGYNARTYEQYF.

The chain recombines TRBV19 with TRBJ2-7; D is uncertain. The CDR3 totals 12 residues. Germline V gene lookup returns CDR1 LNHDA and CDR2 SQIVND (reference sequence). With 4 bases removed from V and 3 bases from J, the gap between germline ends came to 7 bases. CDR3 sequence: CASSNEYYEQYF. CDR3 sequence (DNA): TGTGCCAGTAGTAATGAATACTACGAGCAGTACTTC.